The text below deals with one TCR beta chain. These data originate in a study of CD8 T cells in Susac syndrome. Reverse transcription of roughly 0.5 to 1 ug RNA was carried out with random hexamers. Coverage of TCR beta CDR3 amplification by immunoSEQ multiplex PCR extended to 54 Vbeta and 13 Jbeta. Using its own MiXCR run on the immunoSEQ multiplex PCR reads, TCRdb lists one record per CDR3 protein. The data hold a few hundred thousand distinct CDR3 sequences, with over 90% observed a single time. Sequencing of TCR beta was carried out in blood CD8+ and CD4+ T cells. Multiple sclerosis controls were treatment-naive patients with stable or active relapsing-remitting disease. The CDR3 has 13 amino acids. CDR1 is SGHRS, CDR2 YFSETQ, per germline. Trimming cost V 6 bases and J 6 bases, with 15 bases left between them.

This clonotype was sampled from a human donor with multiple sclerosis. Sequenced material: CD4+ T cells from PBMCs. The chain employs TRBV5-1 and TRBJ1-2; D remains ambiguous. CDR3 loop: CASTRRREDGYTF. CDR3 coding DNA: TGCGCCAGCACACGGCGACGAGAGGATGGCTACACCTTC.